The rows below give T cell receptor beta chains drawn from one sample of a study of blood T cell repertoires in COVID-19. Clones were sequenced by immunoSEQ multiplex PCR, and TCRdb holds only the in-frame ones, with some missing. Of 200,000 to 250,000 clones detected, 81% appear once; the ten largest clones hold 8% to 9.5%. Sequencing used PBMCs or T cells enriched from blood (not recorded which). The receptors come from a woman aged 45-65 years with acute COVID-19. Each CDR3 is given with its conserved first and last residue. Fields, in order: D gene, clone size, V gene, J gene, CDR3 DNA, CDR3 protein. The D gene is left open where the match is weak. Clone size is not always given. Where it is, it says once, few, many or a class for expanded clones.

>TRBD2|NA|TRBV7-9|TRBJ2-1
TGTGCCAGCAGCTTACTGGGCGGGGGGAAAAGGAATGAGCAGTTCTTC
CASSLLGGGKRNEQFF
>NA|once|TRBV7-2|TRBJ2-7
TGTGCCAGCAGCTTAACGGGGGCCTACGAGCAGTACTTC
CASSLTGAYEQYF
>NA|NA|TRBV5-1|TRBJ2-7
TGCGCCAGCAGCTTGGACCCTTCCCCCACTTACGAGCAGTACTTC
CASSLDPSPTYEQYF
>TRBD2|once|TRBV6-2/TRBV6-3|TRBJ2-1
TGTGCCAGCAGTTACTCAGGGCTAGCGGGGGGATCGAACAATGAGCAGTTCTTC
CASSYSGLAGGSNNEQFF
>TRBD1|NA|TRBV10-3|TRBJ1-1
TGTGCCATCAGTTACACAGGGGGAAACACTGAAGCTTTCTTT
CAISYTGGNTEAFF
>TRBD2|once|TRBV28|TRBJ2-7
TGTGCCAGCGGGACTAGCGGTTCCTACGAGCAGTACTTC
CASGTSGSYEQYF
>TRBD1|NA|TRBV10-3|TRBJ1-4
TGTGCCATCAATAATGCCGGGACAGGGGTTGAAAAACTGTTTTTT
CAINNAGTGVEKLFF
>TRBD1|few|TRBV7-9|TRBJ1-4
TGTGCCAGCAGCGTCGGGACAGGAGAGGGGGAAAAACTGTTTTTT
CASSVGTGEGEKLFF
>NA|NA|TRBV28|TRBJ1-5
TGTGCCAGCATTCAGGCCAGCAATCAGCCCCAGCATTTT
CASIQASNQPQHF
>NA|NA|TRBV5-4|TRBJ2-3
TGTGCCAGCAGCTTGCAACAGCGCACAGATACGCAGTATTTT
CASSLQQRTDTQYF
>TRBD1|NA|TRBV27|TRBJ2-3
TGTGCCAGCAGTAAAGAGGGGACAGGGGGCTTTACGCAGTATTTT
CASSKEGTGGFTQYF
>NA|NA|TRBV21-1|TRBJ2-7
TGTGCCAGCAGCAAAGACCCCACGCGGGAGGGCTACGAGCAGTACTTC
CASSKDPTREGYEQYF
>NA|NA|TRBV3-1/TRBV3-2|TRBJ1-4
TGTGCCAGCAGCCAGCTCATTAGAGGGCGTGAAAAACTGTTTTTT
CASSQLIRGREKLFF
>TRBD2|NA|TRBV6-6|TRBJ2-7
TGTGCCAGCAGATCGGACAGCGGGGGTCACTACGAGCAGTACTTC
CASRSDSGGHYEQYF
>NA|NA|TRBV6-5|TRBJ1-2
TGTGCCAGCAGTCCGACAGCCTCTAACTATGGCTACACCTTC
CASSPTASNYGYTF
>NA|NA|TRBV6-1|TRBJ2-3
TGTGCCAGCAGGACGACAGCTAGCACAGATACGCAGTATTTT
CASRTTASTDTQYF
>TRBD1|NA|TRBV5-1|TRBJ1-1
TGCGCCAGCAGCCAGGGGACAGCGAACACTGAAGCTTTCTTT
CASSQGTANTEAFF
>NA|NA|TRBV29-1|TRBJ2-7
TGCAGCGGGGTGGAGAACTACGAGCAGTACTTC
CSGVENYEQYF
>NA|few|TRBV4-3|TRBJ1-5
TGCGCCAGCAGCGGGGGCGACAATCAGCCCCAGCATTTT
CASSGGDNQPQHF
>TRBD1|NA|TRBV7-9|TRBJ1-1
TGTGCCAGCAGCTTATACGGGACAGGGAATAGGAGGAACACTGAAGCTTTCTTT
CASSLYGTGNRRNTEAFF
>TRBD2|NA|TRBV3-1/TRBV3-2|TRBJ2-5
TGTGCCAGCAGCCAAGGGACTAGCGGGGGCCGACAGTACTTC
CASSQGTSGGRQYF
>NA|NA|TRBV27|TRBJ1-2
TGTGCCAGCAGGGGCGCGGGACGGAACTATGGCTACACCTTC
CASRGAGRNYGYTF
>TRBD1|NA|TRBV27|TRBJ1-2
TGTGCCAGCAGTTCCCGTCAGGGGGCTGGCTATGGCTACACCTTC
CASSSRQGAGYGYTF
>TRBD1|NA|TRBV19|TRBJ1-2
TGTGCCAGCTCGGGACAGTCCTATGGCTACACCTTC
CASSGQSYGYTF
>TRBD2|NA|TRBV6-6|TRBJ2-1
TGTGCCAGCAGTCAGACTTATGTCCTAGCGGGAGTAGGTGAGCAGTTCTTC
CASSQTYVLAGVGEQFF
>TRBD1|NA|TRBV19|TRBJ1-6
TGTGCCAGTACTAGGGACAGAAATTCACCCCTCCACTTT
CASTRDRNSPLHF
>NA|medium-sized|TRBV5-1|TRBJ1-1
TGCGCCAGCAGCTTGGGGCAGATGAACACTGAAGCTTTCTTT
CASSLGQMNTEAFF
>NA|NA|TRBV19|TRBJ1-6
TGTGCCAGCAGTATAGACTTCTATAATTCACCCCTCCACTTT
CASSIDFYNSPLHF
>TRBD1|NA|TRBV24-1|TRBJ1-2
TGTGCCACCAGTATAGGGGGCCGTGGCTACACCTTC
CATSIGGRGYTF
>TRBD2|NA|TRBV7-8|TRBJ2-7
TGTGCCAGCAGCTTAGCGGGGATAGCGGGAGGTAACTTC
CASSLAGIAGGNF
>TRBD1|NA|TRBV15|TRBJ1-1
TGTGCCACAATCCCTTCCTGGACAGGAAGGGACACTGAAGCTTTCTTT
CATIPSWTGRDTEAFF
>TRBD1|few|TRBV4-1|TRBJ1-5
TGCGCCAGCAGCCAAGCGGGACAGAAGCTCAATCAGCCCCAGCATTTT
CASSQAGQKLNQPQHF
>NA|NA|TRBV10-3|TRBJ2-7
TGTGCCATCAGGAGGACTACATCAGGGACCTCCTACGAGCAGTACTTC
CAIRRTTSGTSYEQYF
>NA|NA|TRBV30|TRBJ1-3
TGTGCCAAACGCGGCAGGGATGGTGTAAACACCATATATTTT
CAKRGRDGVNTIYF
>NA|NA|TRBV6-2/TRBV6-3|TRBJ2-3
TGTGCCAGCAGCCAAACCTCGGGGACTCCGTATTTT
CASSQTSGTPYF
>TRBD1|NA|TRBV18|TRBJ1-3
TGTGCCAGCTCTCGCGACAGGGACGGAAACACCATATATTTT
CASSRDRDGNTIYF
>NA|NA|TRBV9|TRBJ2-7
TGTGCCAGCAGCGTAGAGGCTAGCAGAGACTACGAGCAGTACTTC
CASSVEASRDYEQYF
>NA|NA|TRBV7-2|TRBJ1-4
TGTGCCAGCAGCTTAAACGATCTCCGGGTGACTAATGAAAAACTGTTTTTT
CASSLNDLRVTNEKLFF
>NA|NA|TRBV30|TRBJ1-2
TGTGCCTGGGCGACACGACAGGCTACTAACTATGGCTACACCTTC
CAWATRQATNYGYTF
>TRBD1|NA|TRBV7-2|TRBJ2-7
TGTGCCAGCAGCTTAAGGGGGACAGGGTTAAGTGTGCAGTACTTC
CASSLRGTGLSVQYF
>TRBD1|NA|TRBV28|TRBJ1-6
TGTGCCAGCAGATGGGACAGCAAAATTTCTTCACCCCTCCACTTT
CASRWDSKISSPLHF
>TRBD1|once|TRBV5-4|TRBJ1-2
TGTGCCAGCAGCTTAGACAGGGGTAACTATGGCTACACCTTC
CASSLDRGNYGYTF
>NA|NA|TRBV5-4|TRBJ2-7
TGTGCCAGCAGCCCCCAGGCCCAGGGGATGCAGTACTTC
CASSPQAQGMQYF
>TRBD2|NA|TRBV14|TRBJ2-7
TGTGCCAGCAGCCAGTCCCTAGCGGGAGGCTACGAGCAGTACTTC
CASSQSLAGGYEQYF
>NA|NA|TRBV4-1|TRBJ1-1
TGCGCCAGCTCGCGGGACCAGAGGGGAGTGGCTGAAGCTTTCTTT
CASSRDQRGVAEAFF
>NA|NA|TRBV11-2|TRBJ1-6
TGTGCCAGCAGCCAACAGACAGTCCGTAATTCACCCCTCCACTTT
CASSQQTVRNSPLHF
>NA|NA|TRBV21-1|TRBJ2-1
TGTGCCAGCAGCAAAGTCCAATCCGGGACAGGGGTCTACAATGAGCAGTTCTTC
CASSKVQSGTGVYNEQFF
>TRBD1|few|TRBV5-1|TRBJ1-1
TGCGCCAGCAGCTTGGTGGCAGGGGGCACTGAAGCTTTCTTT
CASSLVAGGTEAFF
>NA|NA|TRBV5-5|TRBJ2-1
TGTGCCAGCAGCTTTGACAGGCTATCCTACAATGAGCAGTTCTTC
CASSFDRLSYNEQFF
>NA|NA|TRBV2|TRBJ2-3
TGTGCCAGCAGTGTTAGCCCCAGCACAGATACGCAGTATTTT
CASSVSPSTDTQYF
>TRBD2|NA|TRBV5-1|TRBJ2-3
TGCGCCAGCAGCTTGGGAGGGACTAGCGGGAGCACAGATACGCAGTATTTT
CASSLGGTSGSTDTQYF
>TRBD1|NA|TRBV18|TRBJ1-1
TGTGCCAGCTCATCCAACCCGACAGGGGGCGTTAGTACTGAAGCTTTCTTT
CASSSNPTGGVSTEAFF
>NA|NA|TRBV30|TRBJ1-4
TGTGCCTGGAGTGTGGGGGCATTAAATGAAAAACTGTTTTTT
CAWSVGALNEKLFF